This record looks at one T cell receptor beta chain sequence and its context. The antigen is unknown. At deep level, the assay was performed. Original data processing: Junction-only sequences produced by ImmunoSEQ had no quality scores, so filtering differed. Data came from immunoSEQ multiplex PCR; TCRdb stores just in-frame clones and leaves some out. V and J calls plus clone size are reproduced from that table; the DNA served to infer D and trimming. The sample holds over a million clones, approximately 97% seen once. This specimen belongs to a study of shared clonotypes between healthy human individuals. Study outcomes and limitations: Sharing across four donors was seen in 4% to 6.5% of naive CD4 clonotypes.

The sample consisted of naive CD4+ T cells sorted from blood. Subset described: CD45RA+ positively selected. This clonotype originated in a man aged 30 to 45 in good health.

DNA of the CDR3: TGCGCCAGCGGGACACTCCCCGAAAACTATGGCTACACCTTC. Encoded protein: CASGTLPENYGYTF. The V and J genes are TRBV10-2 and TRBJ1-2, with D perhaps matching TRBD1 (6 bases). V was shortened by 8 bases and J by 2 bases, with 15 bases between the two germline ends. Looked up from germline, CDR1 is WSHSY and CDR2 is SAAADI. The CDR3 loop spans 14 amino acids.